The 18 T cell receptor beta chains below were found in one sample sequenced in a study of patients and donors after allogeneic stem cell transplantation. TCRdb re-called the RT-PCR reads through MiXCR, storing one row per CDR3 protein. The table has about 200,000 distinct CDR3 sequences, 41% seen once; the top ten hold about 30%. Material for sequencing was blood, either unsorted or a sorted T cell fraction (not recorded which). The receptor source for this set is a human donor who was either an allogeneic HSCT recipient or a stem cell or donor lymphocyte infusion donor (not recorded which). It is not recorded whose cells these are; they may come from a transplant donor.

V gene TRBV6-6 combines with J gene TRBJ1-2, with 10 positions matching TRBD1. CDR1 is MNHNY and CDR2 is SVGAGI in the germline V gene (reference sequence). The CDR3 extends over 13 amino acids. Trimming removed 6 bases from V and 4 bases from J; junction bases left unmatched: 2. CDR3 protein: CASRTGGSYGYTF. The DNA for the CDR3 is TGTGCCAGCAGGACAGGGGGCAGCTATGGCTACACCTTC.

CDR3 sequence: CASSTINQPQHF. CDR3 nucleotide sequence: TGTGCCAGCAGTACGATCAATCAGCCCCAGCATTTT. This chain uses TRBV6-5 with TRBJ1-5; D not resolved. Trimming pared 5 bases from V and 3 bases from J, leaving 5 bases between. The CDR3 contains 12 residues. From germline, CDR1 is MNHEY and CDR2 SVGAGI.

This clonotype has only a few counts. V usage is TRBV29-1 and J usage is TRBJ1-5, with no clear D. This CDR3 has 12 residues. V dropped 5 bases and J dropped 4 bases, with 9 bases sitting between them. Germline V CDR1 and CDR2: SQVTM, ANQGSEA. CDR3 sequence (DNA): TGCAGCGTTTCATCCAAAAATCAGCCCCAGCATTTT. Its translation is CSVSSKNQPQHF.

The chain has TRBV12-3 or TRBV12-4 and TRBJ1-1; 7 positions agree with TRBD1. Losses at the gene ends were 3 bases for V and 0 bases for J; bases not matched to a gene: 7. The CDR3 runs 16 residues. The CDR3 bases are TGTGCCAGCAGTTTTCTTCCCGGACAGGTGAACACTGAAGCTTTCTTT. Translation: CASSFLPGQVNTEAFF.

This chain joins TRBV27 and TRBJ1-2; a possible D gene is TRBD1 (6 bases). The CDR3 sequence is 14 residues long. Trimming removed 6 bases from V and 8 bases from J, with 19 bases in between. In germline, CDR1 is MNHEY, CDR2 SMNVEV (reference sequence). Written as DNA, the CDR3 is TGTGCCAGCAGCGAACAGGGTCTTCCACGAGGCTACACCTTC. Protein: CASSEQGLPRGYTF.

This clonotype was seen a handful of times. The genes are TRBV29-1 and TRBJ1-5; D is unclear. V lost 4 bases, J lost 2 bases, and 6 bases lay in between. This CDR3 is 12 amino acids long. Germline CDR1 SQVTM, CDR2 ANQGSEA. Here the CDR3 reads CSVGEGNQPQHF. DNA of the CDR3: TGCAGCGTTGGGGAGGGCAATCAGCCCCAGCATTTT. Full variable domain (remainder filled in from reference TRBV29-1 and TRBJ1-5): SAVISQKPSRDICQRGTSLTIQCQVDSQVTMMFWYRQQPGQSLTLIATANQGSEATYESGFVIDKFPISRPNLTFSTLTVSNMSPEDSSIYLCSVGEGNQPQHFGDGTRLSIL.

This chain connects TRBV5-6 to TRBJ2-7, with a possible D match to TRBD1 (6 bases). CDR3 length: 15 residues. Germline V gene lookup returns CDR1 SGHDT and CDR2 YYEEEE. V lost 4 bases and J lost 5, with 19 bases in between. The CDR3 protein is CASSILSGTIHEQYF. CDR3 nucleotides: TGTGCCAGCAGCATACTCTCCGGGACAATCCACGAGCAGTACTTC.

In nucleotides, the CDR3 is TGTGCCAGCAGCTTAAACTCACCGGTCGGGACTGAAGCTTTCTTT. It codes for CASSLNSPVGTEAFF. V gene TRBV7-8 combines with J gene TRBJ1-1; D gene unclear. CDR3 length: 15 amino acids. V shed 2 bases and J shed 5 bases, with 15 bases lying between them. CDR1 SGHVS and CDR2 FQNEAQ come from the germline V gene.

In its sample, this clonotype was seen a few times. The chain has TRBV20-1 and TRBJ2-2; D is possibly TRBD1 (5 bases). CDR1 and CDR2 (germline): DFQATT, SNEGSKA (reference sequence). V lost 6 bases and J lost 4, with 9 bases in between. The CDR3 sequence is 12 residues long. In DNA form, the CDR3 reads TGCAGTGCGGGGCAGATCACCGGGGAGCTGTTTTTT. It translates to CSAGQITGELFF.

V gene TRBV5-6 combines with J gene TRBJ2-7; 9 bases agree with TRBD1. V was clipped by 3 bases and J by 3 bases; unmatched bases: 4. The CDR3 is made up of 14 amino acids. Germline CDR1 SGHDT, CDR2 YYEEEE. The CDR3 nucleotides are TGTGCCAGCAGCTGGGGACAGGGAGGCTACGAGCAGTACTTC. Its protein product is CASSWGQGGYEQYF.

CDR3 bases: TGTGCCAGCAGTTCGACGGGGTGGGTCTCCTACAATGAGCAGTTCTTC. Its translation is CASSSTGWVSYNEQFF. The chain recombines TRBV28 with TRBJ2-1; D may be TRBD2 (5 bases). The CDR3 length is 16 residues. The V gene's germline CDR1 is MDHEN and CDR2 SYDVKM. V shed 4 bases and J shed 0 bases, with 13 bases lying between them.

The V call is TRBV28, the J call TRBJ2-7; 8 positions match TRBD1. Trimming removed 5 bases from V and 4 bases from J; junction bases left unmatched: 13. The CDR3 spans 16 residues. In germline, CDR1 is MDHEN, CDR2 SYDVKM. The CDR3 DNA reads as TGTGCCAGCAGTCCTCCCCGCGGACAGGGAGCTTACGAGCAGTACTTC. Residues: CASSPPRGQGAYEQYF.

The CDR3 DNA sequence: TGTGCCAGTAGCCCTCCTAGGGGAATCAATCAGCCCCAGCATTTT. This encodes CASSPPRGINQPQHF. The J gene is TRBJ1-5, the V gene TRBV19, with TRBD1 as a possible D gene (5 bases). Germline V gives CDR1 LNHDA, CDR2 SQIVND (reference sequence). CDR3 size: 15 residues. Trimming took 6 bases from V and 3 from J, leaving 15 bases between them. Using reference TRBV19 and TRBJ1-5 for the parts outside the CDR3, the full variable domain is DGGITQSPKYLFRKEGQNVTLSCEQNLNHDAMYWYRQDPGQGLRLIYYSQIVNDFQKGDIAEGYSVSREKKESFPLTVTSAQKNPTAFYLCASSPPRGINQPQHFGDGTRLSIL.

The rearrangement links TRBV7-2 to TRBJ2-1, with 8 bases fitting TRBD2. This CDR3 has 15 residues. Trimming took 5 bases from V and 0 from J; bases not matched to a gene: 3. The germline CDR1 and CDR2 sequences are SGHTA and FQGNSA. In nucleotides, the CDR3 is TGTGCCAGCAGCACTGGACTAGCCTCCTACAATGAGCAGTTCTTC. Translation: CASSTGLASYNEQFF.

This clonotype appeared a few times. This chain connects TRBV6-2 or TRBV6-3 to TRBJ1-1; no clear D gene. This CDR3 has 16 residues. V lost 0 bases and J lost 0, with 11 bases in between. Germline V gene data show CDR1 as MNHEY and CDR2 as SVGEGT. CDR3 DNA: TGTGCCAGCAGTTACTCAGGAGCCTCTTTGAACACTGAAGCTTTCTTT. As protein: CASSYSGASLNTEAFF.

This clonotype was recorded a few times. V gene TRBV6-5 combines with J gene TRBJ1-3, with D possibly being TRBD1 (5 bases). V lost 5 bases, J lost 3 bases, and 14 bases lay in between. The CDR3 contains 15 residues. Germline V gene data show CDR1 as MNHEY and CDR2 as SVGAGI. The chain's CDR3 is CASSPDRLLGNTIYF. The CDR3 DNA is TGTGCCAGCAGTCCCGACAGACTTCTTGGAAACACCATATATTTT.

The chain has TRBV2 and TRBJ2-3; the D is unclear. CDR3 size: 13 residues. V gave up 8 bases and J gave up 4 bases, with 13 bases separating them. In germline, CDR1 is SNHLY, CDR2 FYNNEI. Here the CDR3 reads CASQEPGPDTQYF. Here the CDR3 DNA reads TGTGCCAGCCAGGAGCCGGGCCCAGATACGCAGTATTTT.

This clonotype was counted between two and nine times. V is TRBV6-5 and J is TRBJ1-1; D gene unclear. V lost 2 bases to trimming and J lost 2 bases, with 12 bases between them. The CDR3 is made up of 15 amino acids. Per germline, CDR1 MNHEY and CDR2 SVGAGI. In DNA form, the CDR3 reads TGTGCCAGCAGTTACCAGGTCGGACCAAACACTGAAGCTTTCTTT. Translated, it gives CASSYQVGPNTEAFF.